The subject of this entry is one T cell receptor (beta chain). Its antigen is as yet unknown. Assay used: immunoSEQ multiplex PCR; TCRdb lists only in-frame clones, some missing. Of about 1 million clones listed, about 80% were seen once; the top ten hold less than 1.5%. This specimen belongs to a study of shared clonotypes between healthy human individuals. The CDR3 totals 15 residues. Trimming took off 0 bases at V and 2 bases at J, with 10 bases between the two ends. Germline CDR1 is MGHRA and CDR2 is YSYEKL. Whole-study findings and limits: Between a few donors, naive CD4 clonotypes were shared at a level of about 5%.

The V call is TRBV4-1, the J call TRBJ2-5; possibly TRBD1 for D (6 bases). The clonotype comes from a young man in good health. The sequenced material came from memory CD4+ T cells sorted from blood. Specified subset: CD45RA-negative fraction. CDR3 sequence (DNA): TGCGCCAGCAGCCAAGAAAGTCAGGGGCAAGAGACCCAGTACTTC. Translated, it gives CASSQESQGQETQYF.